The present entry profiles one T cell receptor beta chain with its context. The antigen remains unidentified. This entry comes from a study of shared clonotypes between healthy human individuals. Clones were sequenced by immunoSEQ multiplex PCR, and TCRdb holds only the in-frame ones, with some missing. The data contain about 960,000 clones, over 75% of them singletons. Study-wide results and caveats: Few donors limited the genetic and exposure-history diversity represented. Sampling covered nothing but blood. Tissue TCR repertoires likely differ from those found in blood. Clonotype sharing among donors was thought likely to change with sequencing depth. The generation probabilities recorded for non-shared clonotypes fell below those of clonotypes shared by all four donors.

The sequenced sample consisted of memory CD4+ T cells sorted from blood. Subset specified: CD45RA-negative fraction. The source of this sequence is a man aged 18 to 29 in good health.

In nucleotides, the CDR3 is TGCGCCAGCAGCTTGGGGGCAGGAAACGCCTACGAGCAGTACTTC. It is translated as CASSLGAGNAYEQYF. This chain uses TRBV5-1 with TRBJ2-7; D uncertain. The germline V gene has CDR1 SGHRS and CDR2 YFSETQ. Trimming stripped 0 bases from V and 2 bases from J, with 12 bases between. The length of the CDR3 is 15 residues.